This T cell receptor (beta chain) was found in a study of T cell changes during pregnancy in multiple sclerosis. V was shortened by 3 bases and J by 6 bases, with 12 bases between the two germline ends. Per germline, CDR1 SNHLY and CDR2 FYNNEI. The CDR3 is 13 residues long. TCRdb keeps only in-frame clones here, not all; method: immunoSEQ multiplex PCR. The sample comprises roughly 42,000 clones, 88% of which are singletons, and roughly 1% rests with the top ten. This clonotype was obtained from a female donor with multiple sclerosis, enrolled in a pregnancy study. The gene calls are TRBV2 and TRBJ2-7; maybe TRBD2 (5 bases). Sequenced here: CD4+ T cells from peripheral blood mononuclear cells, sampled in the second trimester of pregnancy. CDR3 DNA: TGTGCCAGCAGTGAGGAACTAGTCTCCGAGCAGTACTTC. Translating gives CASSEELVSEQYF. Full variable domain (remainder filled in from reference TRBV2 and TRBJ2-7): EPEVTQTPSHQVTQMGQEVILRCVPISNHLYFYWYRQILGQKVEFLVSFYNNEISEKSEIFDDQFSVERPDGSNFTLKIRSTKLEDSAMYFCASSEELVSEQYFGPGTRLTVT.